What follows are 30 T cell receptor beta chains derived from one specimen sequenced in a study of blood T cell repertoires in COVID-19. Generated by immunoSEQ multiplex PCR, the TCRdb table keeps only in-frame clones and is missing some. Among 150,000 to 200,000 clones listed, approximately 83% were seen once. The sample taken for sequencing was peripheral blood. Receptors originate from a human donor with active or convalescent COVID-19. The donor label of this sample is uncertain.

V is TRBV30 and J is TRBJ2-1; D is possibly TRBD1 (6 bases). V shed 0 bases and J shed 6 bases, with 12 bases lying between them. Germline CDR1 GTSNPN, CDR2 SVGIG (reference sequence). The CDR3 is 14 amino acids. The DNA for the CDR3 is TGTGCCTGGAGTGTACTGGTGGGGGCCAATGAGCAGTTCTTC. Translated: CAWSVLVGANEQFF. The variable domain in full, completed from reference TRBV30 and TRBJ2-1, reads SQTIHQWPATLVQPVGSPLSLECTVEGTSNPNLYWYRQAAGRGLQLLFYSVGIGQISSEVPQNLSASRPQDRQFILSSKKLLLSDSGFYLCAWSVLVGANEQFFGPGTRLTVL.

This chain's CDR3 is CASSSPGAARNEQFF. Here the CDR3 DNA reads TGTGCCAGCAGCTCTCCAGGGGCGGCTCGCAATGAGCAGTTCTTC. This rearrangement joins TRBV5-4 to TRBJ2-1; D is perhaps TRBD1 (6 bases). The germline gives CDR1 SGHNT, CDR2 YYREEE (reference sequence). The CDR3 is 15 amino acids. V was trimmed by 3 bases and J by 6 bases, leaving 16 bases between them. Filled out from reference TRBV5-4 and TRBJ2-1, the complete variable domain reads ETGVTQSPTHLIKTRGQQVTLRCSSQSGHNTVSWYQQALGQGPQFIFQYYREEENGRGNFPPRFSGLQFPNYSSELNVNALELDDSALYLCASSSPGAARNEQFFGPGTRLTVL.

J is TRBJ2-1 and V is TRBV11-3; TRBD2 aligns across 16 bases. The CDR3 length is 14 residues. Germline V gives CDR1 SGHNT, CDR2 YENEEA. Unmatched junction bases numbered 7, after V lost 4 bases and J lost 16 bases. The CDR3 DNA reads as TGTGCCAGCAGCTCGGGACTAGCGGGAGGGCCCCCCTTCTTC. Translated, it gives CASSSGLAGGPPFF.

CDR3 coding DNA: TGTGCCATCAGTGAGCCCAGGGGACCCCCAGATACGCAGTATTTT. Translation gives CAISEPRGPPDTQYF. The chain combines TRBV10-3 with TRBJ2-3; D is perhaps TRBD1 (6 bases). This CDR3 has 15 residues. Between the trimmed V and J ends, which lost 2 bases and 4 bases, there was a span of 13 bases. The germline CDR1 and CDR2 sequences are ENHRY and SYGVKD.

The rearrangement links TRBV4-2 to TRBJ2-1, with TRBD1 identical over 8 bases. The CDR3 has 17 amino acids. Germline CDR1 is LGHNA and CDR2 is YNFKEQ. Trimming cost V 1 base and J 2 bases; bases outside gene matches: 7. The CDR3, as DNA: TGTGCCAGCAGCCAAGGAGGACAGGGAAGCCCCTACAATGAGCAGTTCTTC. It is translated as CASSQGGQGSPYNEQFF.

V is TRBV29-1 and J is TRBJ1-3; 12 positions agree with TRBD1. V trimming: 6 bases; J trimming: 4 bases; junction bases outside the gene matches: 10. This CDR3 has 16 residues. CDR1 and CDR2 from the germline V gene are SQVTM and ANQGSEA. The CDR3 here is CSVAMGQGAIGNTIYF. CDR3 DNA: TGCAGCGTCGCCATGGGACAGGGGGCTATCGGAAACACCATATATTTT. Drawing the rest from reference TRBV29-1 and TRBJ1-3, the complete variable domain is SAVISQKPSRDICQRGTSLTIQCQVDSQVTMMFWYRQQPGQSLTLIATANQGSEATYESGFVIDKFPISRPNLTFSTLTVSNMSPEDSSIYLCSVAMGQGAIGNTIYFGEGSWLTVV.

The chain couples TRBV4-2 to TRBJ2-3; TRBD2 might be the D (5 bases). V lost 0 bases to trimming and J lost 1 base, with 11 bases between them. Germline CDR1 reads LGHNA; CDR2 reads YNFKEQ. CDR3 length: 16 residues. CDR3 sequence (DNA): TGTGCCAGCAGCCAAGATAGGACTTTCGGCACAGATACGCAGTATTTT. Translation gives CASSQDRTFGTDTQYF.

The rearrangement uses TRBV5-1 and TRBJ2-1; 8 nucleotides align to TRBD2. This CDR3 comprises 16 residues. Germline CDR1 is SGHRS and CDR2 is YFSETQ. After removal of 1 base from V and 3 bases from J, the junction contained 6 bases not matched to a gene. CDR3 DNA sequence: TGCGCCAGCAGCTTGACTACTAGCGGAGTCTACAATGAGCAGTTCTTC. Residues: CASSLTTSGVYNEQFF.

V and J are TRBV27 and TRBJ1-6, with 10 positions matching TRBD1. The V and J ends lost 6 bases and 8 bases, in that order; junction bases with no gene match: 1. Per the germline V gene, CDR1 is MNHEY and CDR2 is SMNVEV (reference sequence). CDR3 length: 13 amino acids. CDR3 DNA: TGTGCCAGCAGGGGACAGGGGTATTCACCCCTCCACTTT. This codes for CASRGQGYSPLHF.

This chain links TRBV4-2 with TRBJ1-5; D uncertain. Trimming removed 0 bases from V and 4 bases from J, with 7 bases in between. The CDR3 totals 14 residues. In germline, CDR1 is LGHNA, CDR2 YNFKEQ. CDR3 in DNA: TGTGCCAGCAGCCAAGATTCGGTTAATCAGCCCCAGCATTTT. Translating it yields CASSQDSVNQPQHF.

The chain carries TRBV19 and TRBJ1-5, with 7 bases matching TRBD1. This CDR3 contains 17 residues. Germline CDR1 is LNHDA and CDR2 is SQIVND (reference sequence). Losses at the gene ends were 7 bases for V and 0 bases for J; bases not matched to a gene: 12. The CDR3 protein is CASIRGQGTYSNQPQHF. DNA for the CDR3: TGTGCCAGTATTAGGGGGCAGGGAACTTATAGCAATCAGCCCCAGCATTTT.

V is TRBV6-6 and J is TRBJ2-1; 8 bases agree with TRBD1. Germline CDR1 reads MNHNY; CDR2 reads SVGAGI (reference sequence). V shed 6 bases, J shed 10 bases, and the junction held 5 bases outside the gene matches. CDR3 size: 12 residues. Here the CDR3 DNA reads TGTGCCAGCAGAAACAGGGGGTGGGAGCAGTTCTTC. Translated: CASRNRGWEQFF.

The gene calls are TRBV6-4 and TRBJ2-2; D is uncertain. The V end was cut by 6 bases, the J end by 6 bases, with 11 bases between. The germline CDR1 and CDR2 sequences are MRHNA and SNTAGT. This CDR3 is 13 amino acids long. CDR3 bases: TGTGCCAGCAGAGCCACCCGGGCCGGGGAGCTGTTTTTT. Amino acids: CASRATRAGELFF.

This clone was picked up one time. The CDR3 loop is CASSQDYISGGVNEQFF. In DNA form, the CDR3 reads TGCGCCAGCAGCCAAGATTACATTAGCGGGGGGGTCAATGAGCAGTTCTTC. The chain links TRBV4-3 to TRBJ2-1; 11 bases line up with TRBD2. The germline CDR1 and CDR2 sequences are LGHNA and YSLEER. V shed 0 bases and J 6 bases; nucleotides not matched to a gene: 7. This CDR3 has 17 residues.

This clone was counted once. This chain connects TRBV19 to TRBJ1-2; weak D call: TRBD1 (5 bases). From germline, CDR1 is LNHDA and CDR2 SQIVND (reference sequence). The CDR3 has 15 amino acids. V was trimmed by 6 bases and J by 8 bases, leaving 22 bases between them. CDR3 bases: TGTGCCAGTAGCCCAACCGGACACGGAGGGATAGGCTACACCTTC. This encodes CASSPTGHGGIGYTF. Drawing the rest from reference TRBV19 and TRBJ1-2, the complete variable domain is DGGITQSPKYLFRKEGQNVTLSCEQNLNHDAMYWYRQDPGQGLRLIYYSQIVNDFQKGDIAEGYSVSREKKESFPLTVTSAQKNPTAFYLCASSPTGHGGIGYTFGSGTRLTVV.

The rearrangement joins TRBV19 to TRBJ2-3, with unresolved D. The CDR3 is 13 residues long. The V gene lost 3 bases and the J gene lost 2 bases, with 6 bases spanning the gap. CDR1 and CDR2 from the germline V gene are LNHDA and SQIVND (reference sequence). The CDR3 here is CASSIGDTDTQYF. The CDR3 DNA follows: TGTGCCAGTAGTATCGGAGACACAGATACGCAGTATTTT.

V gene TRBV4-1 combines with J gene TRBJ1-2; D may be TRBD1 (6 bases). V was shortened by 0 bases and J by 8 bases, with 19 bases between the two germline ends. CDR1 and CDR2 (germline): MGHRA, YSYEKL. CDR3 length equals 16 residues. CDR3: CASSQDGAGLRGGYTF. The CDR3 region has the DNA TGCGCCAGCAGCCAAGACGGGGCAGGGCTAAGGGGGGGCTACACCTTC.

The V call is TRBV27, the J call TRBJ1-6; D is possibly TRBD1 (6 bases). Germline V gene lookup returns CDR1 MNHEY and CDR2 SMNVEV (reference sequence). Trimming shortened V by 5 bases and J by 7 bases, and 12 bases separated the two germline ends. This CDR3 comprises 14 residues. The CDR3: CASSIGTRNSPLHF. CDR3 in DNA: TGTGCCAGCAGTATCGGGACAAGAAATTCACCCCTCCACTTT.

This clone appeared once. This rearrangement joins TRBV27 to TRBJ2-7; D perhaps matches TRBD2 (5 bases). The CDR3 sequence is 15 residues long. The germline V gene encodes CDR1 MNHEY and CDR2 SMNVEV (reference sequence). The V and J ends lost 0 bases and 3 bases respectively, with 12 bases between them. Here the CDR3 reads CASSLSMRVFYEQYF. In nucleotides, the CDR3 is TGTGCCAGCAGTTTATCGATGCGGGTATTCTACGAGCAGTACTTC.

V usage is TRBV9 and J usage is TRBJ2-3; TRBD2 matches at 9 bases. This CDR3 comprises 15 residues. The germline V gene encodes CDR1 SGDLS and CDR2 YYNGEE. V lost 2 bases to trimming and J lost 5 bases; unmatched junction nucleotides: 6. The CDR3 protein is CASSVLAGIRDTQYF. The DNA for the CDR3 is TGTGCCAGCAGCGTTCTAGCGGGGATTAGAGATACGCAGTATTTT.

V gene TRBV6-5 combines with J gene TRBJ1-4; D gene unclear. Per germline, CDR1 MNHEY and CDR2 SVGAGI. V was cut by 6 bases and J by 8 bases, with 13 bases left in between. This CDR3 spans 13 amino acids. This CDR3 is CASSYGLWEKLFF. CDR3 in DNA: TGTGCCAGCAGCTACGGACTTTGGGAAAAACTGTTTTTT.

The V gene is TRBV5-4, the J gene TRBJ2-7; possible D gene TRBD1, 5 bases. The germline V gene encodes CDR1 SGHNT and CDR2 YYREEE (reference sequence). Trimming left V 3 bases short and J 2 bases short, with 12 bases between. The CDR3 spans 14 residues. CDR3 sequence reads: CASSWGRQAYEQYF. The CDR3 region has the DNA TGTGCCAGCAGCTGGGGCCGGCAAGCCTACGAGCAGTACTTC.

This chain joins TRBV7-2 and TRBJ1-3, with D possibly being TRBD1 (5 bases). This CDR3 comprises 15 residues. V was pared by 3 bases and J by 2 bases, with 11 bases between. CDR1 SGHTA and CDR2 FQGNSA come from the germline V gene. Here the CDR3 reads CASSFDSYTGNTIYF. The CDR3 nucleotides read TGTGCCAGCAGCTTTGACAGCTATACTGGAAACACCATATATTTT.

This sequence joins TRBV2 and TRBJ1-1, with TRBD1 matching 7 bases. The CDR3 sequence is 14 residues long. Trimming at V came to 5 bases and at J to 8 bases, leaving 11 bases not matched to a gene. Germline V lookup: CDR1 SNHLY, CDR2 FYNNEI. The CDR3, as DNA: TGTGCCAGCAGTACCGACAGGGTATGGGGGGAAGCTTTCTTT. Residues: CASSTDRVWGEAFF.

This clone has at least ten counts. The chain is built from TRBV29-1 and TRBJ2-3, with 9 bases identical to TRBD1. The CDR3 is 14 amino acids. V shed 3 bases, J shed 1 base, and the junction held 2 bases outside the gene matches. Germline values: CDR1 SQVTM, CDR2 ANQGSEA. DNA for the CDR3: TGCAGCGTTGAGAGGACAGGGGGCACAGATACGCAGTATTTT. Protein: CSVERTGGTDTQYF.

This chain connects TRBV3-1 (or the pseudogene TRBV3-2) to TRBJ2-7, with TRBD1 as a possible D gene (5 bases). V lost 3 bases, J lost 5 bases, and 8 bases lay in between. The germline V gene encodes CDR1 LGHDT and CDR2 YNNKEL (reference sequence). The CDR3 consists of 12 residues. The CDR3 loop is CASSHGRDEQYF. The CDR3 DNA sequence: TGTGCCAGCAGCCATGGCAGGGACGAGCAGTACTTC.

This chain connects TRBV18 to TRBJ2-7, with TRBD1 matching 7 bases. V was clipped by 1 base and J by 0 bases; unmatched bases: 6. This CDR3 has 16 amino acids. Germline CDR1 KGHSH, CDR2 LQKENI. The CDR3 loop is CASSPLGTASSYEQYF. The CDR3 coding sequence is TGTGCCAGCTCACCACTCGGGACAGCCAGCTCCTACGAGCAGTACTTC.

This clone was recorded once. The V gene is TRBV28, the J gene TRBJ1-3; D gene unclear. Trimming took 3 bases from V and 0 from J, leaving 3 bases between them. CDR3 length: 13 residues. Germline V gene data show CDR1 as MDHEN and CDR2 as SYDVKM. CDR3 bases: TGTGCCAGCAGTTTCCGCTCTGGAAACACCATATATTTT. It is translated as CASSFRSGNTIYF.

This clone showed up just a few times. V usage is TRBV6-4 and J usage is TRBJ2-2; D is uncertain. This CDR3 comprises 13 residues. Trimming shortened V by 6 bases and J by 4 bases, and 9 bases separated the two germline ends. Germline V gives CDR1 MRHNA, CDR2 SNTAGT. The CDR3 protein is CASSGSSTGELFF. The CDR3 nucleotides read TGTGCCAGCAGCGGTTCTAGCACCGGGGAGCTGTTTTTT.

V and J are TRBV3-1 (or the pseudogene TRBV3-2) and TRBJ1-1; D ambiguous. Deletions cut 5 bases from V and 0 bases from J, with 4 bases between. CDR1 and CDR2 (germline): LGHDT, YNNKEL (reference sequence). The CDR3 has 12 residues. This chain's CDR3 is CASSYMNTEAFF. In DNA, the CDR3 is TGTGCCAGCAGCTATATGAACACTGAAGCTTTCTTT.